The 9 T cell receptor beta chains listed next were all sequenced from one sample in a study of OX40 agonist ivuxolimab in advanced cancers. The assay was immunoSEQ multiplex PCR, and TCRdb's table has in-frame clones only and misses some. This table has 40,000 or so clones, around 80% appearing once. The sample was CD4+ or CD8+ T cells sorted from blood, taken in a trial of the OX40 agonist ivuxolimab. All receptors derive from an adult with an advanced solid tumor such as melanoma, head and neck, liver or kidney cancer.

This chain links TRBV5-1 with TRBJ2-5, with 14 bases aligning to TRBD2. CDR3 size: 18 residues. Germline V gene data show CDR1 as SGHRS and CDR2 as YFSETQ. Trimming cost V 7 bases and J 5 bases; bases outside gene matches: 16. The CDR3 sequence: CASGTLETSGRASETQYF. Here the CDR3 DNA reads TGCGCCAGCGGAACCCTGGAGACTAGCGGGAGGGCCAGTGAGACCCAGTACTTC.

Comment on this clone: The junction shows a germline mismatch at one end, possibly a read error. V is TRBV2 and J is TRBJ1-5, with a possible D match to TRBD1 (6 bases). Germline V gene sequence: CDR1 SNHLY, CDR2 FYNNEI. The CDR3 is made up of 12 amino acids. As DNA, the CDR3 is TGTGCCAGCAGAGGACAGAATCGGCCCCAGCATTTT. Its protein product is CASRGQNRPQHF. Full variable domain (remainder filled in from reference TRBV2 and TRBJ1-5): EPEVTQTPSHQVTQMGQEVILRCVPISNHLYFYWYRQILGQKVEFLVSFYNNEISEKSEIFDDQFSVERPDGSNFTLKIRSTKLEDSAMYFCASRGQNRPQHFGDGTRLSIL.

In its sample, this clone was seen a few times. The chain has TRBV29-1 and TRBJ1-1; 9 bases align to TRBD1. The germline CDR1 and CDR2 sequences are SQVTM and ANQGSEA. The CDR3 length is 15 residues. The junction had 9 bases not matched to a gene; V was cut back by 4 bases and J by 3 bases. The CDR3 DNA follows: TGCAGCGTTGGGCAAAGATGGACAGGGGACACTGAAGCTTTCTTT. This sequence encodes CSVGQRWTGDTEAFF.

This clone came up a few times. The gene calls are TRBV5-1 and TRBJ2-7, with 8 bases lining up with TRBD2. With V trimmed by 4 bases and J by 4 bases, 19 bases remained unmatched. CDR3 length: 18 amino acids. Germline CDR1 reads SGHRS; CDR2 reads YFSETQ. The CDR3, as DNA: TGCGCCAGCAGCCCGAAGCAAGGACAAAGCGGGAGTTTATACGAGCAGTACTTC. Its protein is CASSPKQGQSGSLYEQYF.

This sequence joins TRBV7-8 and TRBJ2-3, with D tentatively TRBD2 (6 bases). This CDR3 contains 20 residues. V was clipped by 5 bases and J by 0 bases, with 27 bases between them. Germline loops: CDR1 SGHVS, CDR2 FQNEAQ. The CDR3 DNA reads TGTGCCAGCAGCGTTAGACCGCTGAGCGGAGGGACTTCTAGCACAGATACGCAGTATTTT. Its protein is CASSVRPLSGGTSSTDTQYF.

The chain combines TRBV28 with TRBJ1-2, with 8 nucleotides matching TRBD1. The CDR3 has 15 residues. V lost 6 bases, J lost 5 bases, and 11 bases stayed unmatched. The germline CDR1 and CDR2 sequences are MDHEN and SYDVKM. Written as DNA, the CDR3 is TGTGCCAGCAGGCCGCTGGACAGGGAAGAATATGGCTACACCTTC. Translated, it gives CASRPLDREEYGYTF.

The gene calls are TRBV2 and TRBJ2-7, with 7 positions matching TRBD2. There are 14 residues in the CDR3. V shed 3 bases, J shed 6 bases, and the junction held 8 bases outside the gene matches. The V gene's germline CDR1 is SNHLY and CDR2 FYNNEI. The CDR3 loop is CASSDLVGLPEQYF. CDR3 in DNA: TGTGCCAGCAGTGATCTTGTGGGACTACCCGAGCAGTACTTC.

The chain couples TRBV6-5 to TRBJ1-5, with 7 bases identical to TRBD1. Per germline, CDR1 MNHEY and CDR2 SVGAGI. Unmatched junction bases numbered 9, after V lost 6 bases and J lost 4 bases. This CDR3 is built from 15 residues. The CDR3: CASSKGQSFNQPQHF. In nucleotides, the CDR3 is TGTGCCAGCAGCAAGGGACAGAGTTTTAATCAGCCCCAGCATTTT.

The rearrangement uses TRBV5-1 and TRBJ1-1; D uncertain. The V end lost 0 bases, the J end lost 0 bases, and 15 bases lay between the germline ends. Per the germline V gene, CDR1 is SGHRS and CDR2 is YFSETQ. This CDR3 comprises 17 residues. CDR3 in amino acids: CASSLGSRAFMNTEAFF. The CDR3 nucleotides read TGCGCCAGCAGCTTGGGCAGCCGAGCCTTTATGAACACTGAAGCTTTCTTT.